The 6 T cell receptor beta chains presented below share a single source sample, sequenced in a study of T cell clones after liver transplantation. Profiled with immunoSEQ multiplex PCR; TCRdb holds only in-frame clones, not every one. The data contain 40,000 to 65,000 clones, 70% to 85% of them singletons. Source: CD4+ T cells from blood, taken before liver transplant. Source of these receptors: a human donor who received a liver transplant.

The CDR3 region is CASSLGGQGYKGYTF. CDR3 nucleotide sequence: TGTGCCAGCAGTTTAGGGGGACAGGGGTATAAGGGCTACACCTTC. This chain connects TRBV27 to TRBJ1-2, with 10 bases matching TRBD1. Trimming removed 2 bases from V and 8 bases from J; junction bases left unmatched: 8. CDR1 is MNHEY and CDR2 is SMNVEV in the germline V gene (reference sequence). The CDR3 totals 15 residues.

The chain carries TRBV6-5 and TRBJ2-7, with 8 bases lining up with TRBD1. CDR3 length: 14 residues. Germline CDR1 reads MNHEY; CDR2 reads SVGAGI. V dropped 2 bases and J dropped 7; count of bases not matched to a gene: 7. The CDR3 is CASSYGQGVREQYF. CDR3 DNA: TGTGCCAGCAGTTACGGACAGGGCGTGAGGGAGCAGTACTTC.

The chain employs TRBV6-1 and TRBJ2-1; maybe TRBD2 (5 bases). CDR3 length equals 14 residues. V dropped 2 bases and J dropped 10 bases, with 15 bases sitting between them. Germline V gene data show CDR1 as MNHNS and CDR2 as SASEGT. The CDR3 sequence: CASSESHGVREQFF. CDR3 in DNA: TGTGCCAGCAGTGAATCTCACGGGGTCCGGGAGCAGTTCTTC.

CDR3 nucleotides: TGTGCCAGCAGCACCCGGAACACTGAAGCTTTCTTT. Translated: CASSTRNTEAFF. The chain employs TRBV7-2 and TRBJ1-1; no firm D call. Per germline, CDR1 SGHTA and CDR2 FQGNSA. The CDR3 loop spans 12 amino acids. The V end was cut by 5 bases, the J end by 1 base, with 5 bases between.

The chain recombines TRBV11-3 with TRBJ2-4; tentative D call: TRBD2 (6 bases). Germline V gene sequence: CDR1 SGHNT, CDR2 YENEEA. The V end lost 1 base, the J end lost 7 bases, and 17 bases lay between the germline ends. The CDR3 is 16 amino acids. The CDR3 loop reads CASSLGVGGVSNIQYF. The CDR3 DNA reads TGTGCCAGCAGCTTAGGGGTCGGAGGGGTTTCGAACATTCAGTACTTC.

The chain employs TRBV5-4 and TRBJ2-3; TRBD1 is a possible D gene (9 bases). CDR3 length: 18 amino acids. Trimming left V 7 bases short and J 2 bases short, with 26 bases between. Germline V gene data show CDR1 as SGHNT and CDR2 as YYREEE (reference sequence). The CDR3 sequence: CASRDRVGLAGPTDTQYF. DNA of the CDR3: TGTGCCAGCCGGGACAGGGTCGGACTAGCCGGACCCACAGATACGCAGTATTTT.